Each of the 32 T cell receptor beta chains below was sequenced from the same sample in a study of CD8 T cells in Susac syndrome. The RNA input was 0.5 to 1 ug, and it was reverse transcribed with random hexamers. TCRdb re-derived calls from the immunoSEQ multiplex PCR reads in MiXCR, one entry per CDR3 protein. The sample contains some 150,000 distinct CDR3 sequences, 85% to 95% of which appear only once. Specimen: CD4+ T cells from PBMCs. These receptors came from a human donor with Susac syndrome.

The rearrangement uses TRBV7-3 and TRBJ2-6; TRBD1 aligns across 12 bases. The CDR3 is 18 residues long. Germline CDR1 SGHTA, CDR2 FQGTGA. V gave up 3 bases and J gave up 1 base; unmatched junction bases: 4. This chain's CDR3 is CASSLGQGAPSGANVLTF. In DNA, the CDR3 is TGTGCCAGCAGCTTGGGACAGGGGGCTCCATCTGGGGCCAACGTCCTGACTTTC.

This chain joins TRBV20-1 and TRBJ1-2; 8 nucleotides agree with TRBD1. V was pared by 4 bases and J by 8 bases, with 6 bases of the junction left unmatched. In germline, CDR1 is DFQATT, CDR2 SNEGSKA (reference sequence). This CDR3 has 12 residues. The CDR3 is CSATTGGWGYTF. DNA of the CDR3: TGCAGTGCTACAACAGGGGGTTGGGGCTACACCTTC.

V is TRBV9 and J is TRBJ1-6; TRBD1 might be the D (5 bases). This CDR3 comprises 14 residues. Trimming stripped 2 bases from V and 8 bases from J, with 11 bases between. Germline V lookup: CDR1 SGDLS, CDR2 YYNGEE. The CDR3 DNA follows: TGTGCCAGCAGCGTCCGGGGACGGGATTCACCCCTCCACTTT. Its protein product is CASSVRGRDSPLHF.

The chain uses TRBV20-1 and TRBJ2-1, with D tentatively TRBD1 or TRBD2 (6 bases each). Trimming removed 0 bases at V and 0 bases at J, with 9 bases between. The CDR3 extends over 15 amino acids. In germline, CDR1 is DFQATT, CDR2 SNEGSKA (reference sequence). CDR3 DNA: TGCAGTGCTAGAGACGGGGGCCGCTCCTACAATGAGCAGTTCTTC. It specifies CSARDGGRSYNEQFF.

The chain combines TRBV12-3 or TRBV12-4 with TRBJ1-1; D is ambiguous. This CDR3 is 13 amino acids long. The V end lost 7 bases, the J end lost 1 base, and 10 bases lay between the germline ends. The CDR3 region is CASIPRTNTEAFF. The CDR3 DNA is TGTGCCAGCATCCCTAGAACGAACACTGAAGCTTTCTTT.

This chain links TRBV15 with TRBJ2-3; 10 bases align to TRBD1. Germline V gene data show CDR1 as LNHNV and CDR2 as YYDKDF (reference sequence). The CDR3 is made up of 16 amino acids. V shed 5 bases and J 3 bases; nucleotides not matched to a gene: 8. The CDR3 region has the DNA TGTGCCACCAGCCGCGAGGGGGACAGGGGTACAGATACGCAGTATTTT. Protein sequence: CATSREGDRGTDTQYF.

The CDR3 loop reads CASSSSSQRYGYTF. DNA for the CDR3: TGTGCCAGCAGTTCCTCATCCCAACGGTATGGCTACACCTTC. The rearrangement uses TRBV12-3 or TRBV12-4 and TRBJ1-2; D is undetermined. V was clipped by 4 bases and J by 5 bases, with 14 bases between them. The CDR3 contains 14 residues.

This chain uses TRBV6-6 with TRBJ1-6, with 7 bases identical to TRBD1. This CDR3 is built from 14 residues. Germline V lookup: CDR1 MNHNY, CDR2 SVGAGI (reference sequence). The V gene end was trimmed by 8 bases and the J gene end by 6 bases; junction bases not matched to a gene: 7. The CDR3 DNA follows: TGTGCCAGCCTCCCCGGGACAGTTAATTCACCCCTCCACTTT. It codes for CASLPGTVNSPLHF.

V gene TRBV20-1 combines with J gene TRBJ1-2, with D uncertain. Trimming pared 2 bases from V and 3 bases from J, leaving 10 bases between. Germline V CDR1 and CDR2: DFQATT, SNEGSKA (reference sequence). CDR3 length: 13 amino acids. CDR3 protein: CSARRGMDYGYTF. CDR3 DNA sequence: TGCAGTGCTAGAAGAGGGATGGACTATGGCTACACCTTC.

The rearrangement uses TRBV7-8 and TRBJ1-2; 8 nucleotides line up with TRBD1. V was clipped by 5 bases and J by 4 bases; unmatched bases: 9. Germline CDR1 reads SGHVS; CDR2 reads FQNEAQ. The CDR3 contains 15 residues. CDR3 residues: CASSPTLDRVYGYTF. CDR3 coding DNA: TGTGCCAGCAGCCCTACCCTGGACAGGGTCTATGGCTACACCTTC.

The CDR3 nucleotides read TGTGCCAGCAGAAACAGGGCTGGAAACACCATATATTTT. The encoded protein is CASRNRAGNTIYF. The rearrangement uses TRBV25-1 and TRBJ1-3; possibly TRBD1 for D (6 bases). V was shortened by 6 bases and J by 2 bases, with 8 bases between the two germline ends. Germline CDR1 and CDR2: MGHDK and SYGVNS. This CDR3 comprises 13 residues.

This clonotype was detected only once. The V and J genes are TRBV19 and TRBJ1-2, with D unresolved. Trimming pared 2 bases from V and 3 bases from J, leaving 4 bases between. Per the germline V gene, CDR1 is LNHDA and CDR2 is SQIVND (reference sequence). This CDR3 comprises 12 residues. The CDR3 protein is CASSISDYGYTF. CDR3 in DNA: TGTGCCAGTAGTATATCGGACTATGGCTACACCTTC.

The rearrangement links TRBV3-1 to TRBJ2-3, with D unclear. Germline V lookup: CDR1 LGHDT, CDR2 YNNKEL (reference sequence). Trimming cost V 0 bases and J 10 bases, with 8 bases left between them. This CDR3 is 12 amino acids long. The CDR3 nucleotides read TGTGCCAGCAGCCAAGAGCAGGCCCCGCAGTATTTT. Its translation is CASSQEQAPQYF.

The CDR3 sequence is CSVGHPDTGELFF. The CDR3, as DNA: TGCAGCGTTGGTCACCCAGACACCGGGGAGCTGTTTTTT. This chain links TRBV29-1 with TRBJ2-2; D not resolved. Deletions cut 4 bases from V and 3 bases from J, with 9 bases between. This CDR3 spans 13 amino acids. Germline CDR1 SQVTM, CDR2 ANQGSEA.

CDR3 DNA: TGTGCCAGCAGCTCCGACTCACCCCTCCACTTT. This translates into CASSSDSPLHF. The rearrangement links TRBV7-8 to TRBJ1-6, with D uncertain. The CDR3 is 11 residues long. V lost 4 bases and J 10 bases, leaving 5 bases between the germline ends. Germline CDR1 is SGHVS and CDR2 is FQNEAQ.

The J gene is TRBJ1-6, the V gene TRBV20-1, with unresolved D. The germline CDR1 and CDR2 sequences are DFQATT and SNEGSKA (reference sequence). The CDR3 consists of 13 residues. V lost 6 bases to trimming and J lost 2 bases, with 8 bases between them. CDR3 coding DNA: TGCAGTGCCCGTTTGGCCTATAATTCACCCCTCCACTTT. Translating gives CSARLAYNSPLHF.

V is TRBV12-3 or TRBV12-4 and J is TRBJ2-3; D ambiguous. This CDR3 has 15 residues. The V end lost 2 bases, the J end lost 9 bases, and 18 bases lay between the germline ends. CDR3 sequence: CASSLKRGTSQTQYF. CDR3 nucleotide sequence: TGTGCCAGCAGTTTAAAGCGCGGAACAAGTCAGACGCAGTATTTT.

This clonotype was counted a single time. The chain carries TRBV29-1 and TRBJ2-3; possibly TRBD1 or TRBD2 for D (6 bases each). Germline assignment: CDR1 SQVTM and CDR2 ANQGSEA. CDR3 length: 13 residues. Trimming left V 7 bases short and J 2 bases short, with 13 bases between. In nucleotides, the CDR3 is TGCAGCGCTGCGGGACAACTCACAGATACGCAGTATTTT. Translated, it gives CSAAGQLTDTQYF.

This rearrangement joins TRBV4-3 to TRBJ2-5, with 9 bases lining up with TRBD2. The CDR3 is 13 residues long. The germline V gene has CDR1 LGHNA and CDR2 YSLEER. Unmatched junction bases numbered 4, after V lost 2 bases and J lost 9 bases. The CDR3 DNA sequence: TGCGCCAGCAGCCAATCAGGGACTAGCCCCCAGTACTTC. Translating it yields CASSQSGTSPQYF.

The genes are TRBV20-1 and TRBJ2-1, with D possibly matching TRBD2 (7 bases). Germline CDR1 and CDR2: DFQATT and SNEGSKA (reference sequence). The CDR3 consists of 12 residues. The V end was cut by 3 bases, the J end by 8 bases, with 11 bases between. The chain's CDR3 is CSASGGLDEQFF. CDR3 DNA sequence: TGCAGTGCTAGCGGGGGGCTCGATGAGCAGTTCTTC.

The chain joins TRBV14 to TRBJ2-7; maybe TRBD1 (6 bases). The CDR3 is made up of 14 amino acids. The V gene's germline CDR1 is SGHDN and CDR2 FVKESK. Trimming took off 2 bases at V and 1 base at J, with 9 bases between the two ends. The CDR3 coding sequence is TGTGCCAGCAGCCAAATAGGACAGTCCTACGAGCAGTACTTC. Residues: CASSQIGQSYEQYF.

The chain joins TRBV4-1 to TRBJ1-2; weak D call: TRBD1 (6 bases). Germline assignment: CDR1 MGHRA and CDR2 YSYEKL. This CDR3 comprises 15 residues. V lost 6 bases, J lost 4 bases, and 18 bases lay in between. In nucleotides, the CDR3 is TGCGCCAGCAGGACGGAGGACAGTTCTTCCTATGGCTACACCTTC. It is translated as CASRTEDSSSYGYTF.

The J gene is TRBJ1-6, the V gene TRBV10-3; 10 positions agree with TRBD1. This CDR3 spans 15 amino acids. Trimming at V came to 5 bases and at J to 8 bases, leaving 6 bases not matched to a gene. Per the germline V gene, CDR1 is ENHRY and CDR2 is SYGVKD. CDR3 DNA sequence: TGTGCCATCAGTAACGGCGGGACAGGGGATTCACCCCTCCACTTT. Encoded protein: CAISNGGTGDSPLHF.

The rearrangement uses TRBV2 and TRBJ1-2; D is ambiguous. The CDR3 spans 11 residues. Looked up from germline, CDR1 is SNHLY and CDR2 is FYNNEI. V lost 6 bases to trimming and J lost 7 bases, with 9 bases between them. The CDR3 nucleotides read TGTGCCAGCAGCCGGACGGGTGGCTACACCTTC. It encodes CASSRTGGYTF. The whole variable domain, filled in from reference TRBV2 and TRBJ1-2, reads EPEVTQTPSHQVTQMGQEVILRCVPISNHLYFYWYRQILGQKVEFLVSFYNNEISEKSEIFDDQFSVERPDGSNFTLKIRSTKLEDSAMYFCASSRTGGYTFGSGTRLTVV.

This clonotype was recorded only once. The V and J genes are TRBV29-1 and TRBJ2-5; tentative D call: TRBD2 (7 bases). Trimming stripped 5 bases from V and 5 bases from J, with 18 bases between. The CDR3 is 14 amino acids. Germline V gene lookup returns CDR1 SQVTM and CDR2 ANQGSEA. The CDR3 coding sequence is TGCAGCGTTACGGGCTGGCGGGGGCCGGAGACCCAGTACTTC. This sequence encodes CSVTGWRGPETQYF. The full variable domain, completed using reference TRBV29-1 and TRBJ2-5, is SAVISQKPSRDICQRGTSLTIQCQVDSQVTMMFWYRQQPGQSLTLIATANQGSEATYESGFVIDKFPISRPNLTFSTLTVSNMSPEDSSIYLCSVTGWRGPETQYFGPGTRLLVL.

This clonotype was seen just once. This chain connects TRBV15 to TRBJ2-1, with TRBD2 matching 9 bases. The CDR3 has 15 amino acids. CDR1 and CDR2 (germline): LNHNV, YYDKDF (reference sequence). Trimming removed 5 bases from V and 9 bases from J; junction bases left unmatched: 11. CDR3 amino acids: CATSRAERGAGEQFF. CDR3 bases: TGTGCCACCAGCCGAGCCGAGCGGGGGGCCGGTGAGCAGTTCTTC.

This chain joins TRBV5-1 and TRBJ2-7, with 7 bases aligning to TRBD2. CDR1 SGHRS and CDR2 YFSETQ come from the germline V gene. The J segment lost 0 bases and the V segment lost 2 bases, leaving 8 bases of the junction unmatched. This CDR3 is built from 16 residues. The CDR3 DNA reads as TGCGCCAGCAGCTTCCAGACTAGCTCAAGCTCCTACGAGCAGTACTTC. Its protein product is CASSFQTSSSSYEQYF.

The J gene is TRBJ2-1, the V gene TRBV3-1, with D perhaps TRBD1 or TRBD2 (5 bases each). Trimming pared 5 bases from V and 8 bases from J, leaving 13 bases between. The CDR3 is 13 residues long. Germline V gene data show CDR1 as LGHDT and CDR2 as YNNKEL (reference sequence). As DNA, the CDR3 is TGTGCCAGCAGCTTTCGAGGGGTTCATGAGCAGTTCTTC. This translates into CASSFRGVHEQFF.

This chain joins TRBV2 and TRBJ2-7, with D tentatively TRBD1 or TRBD2 (6 bases each). CDR3 size: 12 residues. Germline V gives CDR1 SNHLY, CDR2 FYNNEI. V lost 8 bases and J lost 7, with 15 bases in between. In DNA, the CDR3 is TGTGCCAGCGGAGGGGGGACGGGTGAGCAGTACTTC. Its translation is CASGGGTGEQYF.

V and J are TRBV12-3 or TRBV12-4 and TRBJ2-2; D not certain. The CDR3 totals 13 residues. Trimming left V 7 bases short and J 7 bases short, with 13 bases between. Written as DNA, the CDR3 is TGTGCCAGCACTAAAGTCTGGGGCGGGGAGCTGTTTTTT. Encoded protein: CASTKVWGGELFF.

J is TRBJ2-1 and V is TRBV4-2; D is perhaps TRBD1 or TRBD2 (5 bases each). Trimming stripped 4 bases from V and 5 bases from J, with 15 bases between. The germline CDR1 and CDR2 sequences are LGHNA and YNFKEQ. The CDR3 runs 15 residues. CDR3 nucleotides: TGTGCCAGCAGCCTAGGGGACCCCCTGAACAATGAGCAGTTCTTC. Its protein product is CASSLGDPLNNEQFF.

This rearrangement joins TRBV20-1 to TRBJ2-1; D uncertain. Germline V gene sequence: CDR1 DFQATT, CDR2 SNEGSKA (reference sequence). The CDR3 extends over 15 amino acids. The V end lost 0 bases, the J end lost 6 bases, and 15 bases lay between the germline ends. In DNA, the CDR3 is TGCAGTGCTAGAGACCCAGCCCGCCCGGCCAATGAGCAGTTCTTC. Protein product: CSARDPARPANEQFF.